The 22 T cell receptor beta chains reported below all come from one sample, sequenced in a study of beta chain features in type 1 diabetes. What was sequenced were expressed TCRB transcripts, since all of the isolated RNA had been reverse transcribed. Only in-frame clones appear in the TCRdb table, and some are missing; sequencing was by immunoSEQ multiplex PCR. The table has 350,000 to 400,000 clones, approximately 15% seen once. The specimen sequenced was naive CD4+ T cells from blood. The origin of the receptors is a young woman in good health.

The V call is TRBV7-2, the J call TRBJ2-7, with TRBD1 matching over 9 bases. The CDR3 extends over 17 amino acids. Germline CDR1 and CDR2: SGHTA and FQGNSA. Trimming cost V 1 base and J 4 bases; bases outside gene matches: 11. The chain's CDR3 is CASSLGGGQGSLYEQYF. CDR3 bases: TGTGCCAGCAGCTTAGGGGGGGGACAGGGAAGCCTTTACGAGCAGTACTTC.

This clone was seen a handful of times. CDR3 residues: CASSQTSGPYNEQFF. CDR3 coding DNA: TGCGCCAGCAGCCAAACTAGCGGGCCATACAATGAGCAGTTCTTC. The V gene is TRBV5-1, the J gene TRBJ2-1, with 9 nucleotides matching TRBD2. Germline assignment: CDR1 SGHRS and CDR2 YFSETQ. J gave up 4 bases and V 4 bases, and 6 bases lay outside the gene matches. There are 15 residues in the CDR3. The variable domain in full, completed from reference TRBV5-1 and TRBJ2-1, reads KAGVTQTPRYLIKTRGQQVTLSCSPISGHRSVSWYQQTPGQGLQFLFEYFSETQRNKGNFPGRFSGRQFSNSRSEMNVSTLELGDSALYLCASSQTSGPYNEQFFGPGTRLTVL.

The rearrangement links TRBV29-1 to TRBJ2-5; a weak D match, TRBD2 (5 bases). The CDR3 sequence is 12 residues long. CDR1 is SQVTM, CDR2 ANQGSEA, per germline. The V end was cut by 6 bases, the J end by 7 bases, with 15 bases between. The CDR3 sequence: CSVRGTRRTQYF. The CDR3 coding sequence is TGCAGCGTACGGGGAACCAGGCGGACCCAGTACTTC.

The sample holds a few counts of this clone. The chain links TRBV4-1 to TRBJ1-2; D gene unclear. The V gene lost 0 bases and the J gene lost 4 bases, with 9 bases spanning the gap. The CDR3 is 14 amino acids. CDR1 is MGHRA, CDR2 YSYEKL, per germline. The CDR3 DNA reads TGCGCCAGCAGCCAAGATCCTCACGGCTATGGCTACACCTTC. Translating it yields CASSQDPHGYGYTF.

The V call is TRBV27, the J call TRBJ2-7, with D perhaps TRBD1 (5 bases). The germline V and J ends were trimmed by 5 bases and 3 bases, with 11 bases remaining between them. The CDR3 totals 13 residues. Germline V gene lookup returns CDR1 MNHEY and CDR2 SMNVEV (reference sequence). The CDR3 spells CASSRGRDYEQYF. The CDR3 DNA reads TGTGCCAGCAGTAGGGGCAGGGACTACGAGCAGTACTTC.

This rearrangement joins TRBV9 to TRBJ1-2; D unresolved. The CDR3 sequence is 12 residues long. Trimming removed 2 bases from V and 5 bases from J, with 7 bases in between. CDR1 is SGDLS, CDR2 YYNGEE, per germline. Here the CDR3 DNA reads TGTGCCAGCAGCGTTTACAAATATGGCTACACCTTC. Translation gives CASSVYKYGYTF.

This chain uses TRBV30 with TRBJ1-5; 9 bases align to TRBD1. Trimming at V came to 3 bases and at J to 2 bases, leaving 8 bases not matched to a gene. The CDR3 covers 16 residues. Germline lookup yields CDR1 GTSNPN and CDR2 SVGIG (reference sequence). CDR3 residues: CAWRAMGQGGNQPQHF. Here the CDR3 DNA reads TGTGCCTGGAGGGCAATGGGACAGGGCGGCAATCAGCCCCAGCATTTT.

This clone was seen more than once but under ten times. V usage is TRBV7-9 and J usage is TRBJ2-7; a weak D match, TRBD1 (6 bases). V was clipped by 4 bases and J by 2 bases, with 12 bases between them. The CDR3 loop spans 14 amino acids. CDR1 and CDR2 from the germline V gene are SEHNR and FQNEAQ (reference sequence). CDR3 DNA sequence: TGTGCCAGCAGCTGGACAGCATCTACCTACGAGCAGTACTTC. The encoded protein is CASSWTASTYEQYF.

The chain has TRBV28 and TRBJ2-7; D not certain. Germline CDR1 and CDR2: MDHEN and SYDVKM. With 6 bases removed from V and 7 bases from J, the gap between germline ends came to 16 bases. CDR3 length: 13 residues. The CDR3 region is CASSTTSEWEQYF. The CDR3 DNA sequence: TGTGCCAGCAGCACAACCAGCGAGTGGGAGCAGTACTTC.

This clone was picked up a small number of times. The sample contains more than one DNA sequence encoding this CDR3. The J gene is TRBJ2-3, the V gene TRBV5-1, with D possibly being TRBD2 (5 bases). The CDR3 runs to 14 residues. V was shortened by 1 base and J by 1 base, with 7 bases between the two germline ends. Germline V gene sequence: CDR1 SGHRS, CDR2 YFSETQ. The CDR3 coding sequence is TGCGCCAGCAGCTTGCTGGAGGGCACAGATACGCAGTATTTT. Amino acid sequence: CASSLLEGTDTQYF.

In its sample, this clone was seen a few times. This sequence joins TRBV23-1 and TRBJ2-1; 7 nucleotides agree with TRBD1. TRBV23-1 is identified as an open reading frame with a role that is uncertain. Germline trimming cut 7 bases from V and 0 bases from J; bases unmatched to any gene: 9. This CDR3 has 16 amino acids. The CDR3 DNA reads TGCGCCAGCAATTGGACAGGCTTGAGCTCCTACAATGAGCAGTTCTTC. Protein: CASNWTGLSSYNEQFF.

Remarks on this clone: This sample includes further DNA sequences coding for the same CDR3. The rearrangement links TRBV18 to TRBJ2-7; D might be TRBD1 (6 bases). CDR1 KGHSH and CDR2 LQKENI come from the germline V gene. The V gene lost 0 bases and the J gene lost 3 bases, with 6 bases spanning the gap. This CDR3 region has 13 residues. The CDR3 sequence is CASSPPGGYEQYF. The DNA of the CDR3 is TGTGCCAGCTCACCACCAGGGGGCTACGAGCAGTACTTC.

V is TRBV7-9 and J is TRBJ2-1; the D gene is possibly TRBD2 (5 bases). This CDR3 has 13 residues. V was pared by 5 bases and J by 10 bases, with 15 bases between. Germline V lookup: CDR1 SEHNR, CDR2 FQNEAQ (reference sequence). The CDR3 DNA reads as TGTGCCAGCAGCCAAGTAGAGGGCCGGGAGCAGTTCTTC. Encoded protein: CASSQVEGREQFF.

The V and J genes are TRBV30 and TRBJ1-2; 12 nucleotides line up with TRBD1. CDR3 length: 15 residues. Germline CDR1 and CDR2: GTSNPN and SVGIG (reference sequence). V lost 3 bases and J lost 9; bases outside the gene matches: 11. The CDR3 DNA reads as TGTGCCTGGAGGAATGCCGGGACAGGGGGCAATAGCTACACCTTC. Translating gives CAWRNAGTGGNSYTF. Complete variable domain (other parts from reference TRBV30 and TRBJ1-2): SQTIHQWPATLVQPVGSPLSLECTVEGTSNPNLYWYRQAAGRGLQLLFYSVGIGQISSEVPQNLSASRPQDRQFILSSKKLLLSDSGFYLCAWRNAGTGGNSYTFGSGTRLTVV.

The sample holds a few counts of this clone. V gene TRBV6-6 combines with J gene TRBJ2-1; 8 bases fit TRBD2. This CDR3 has 14 residues. CDR1 and CDR2 (germline): MNHNY, SVGAGI (reference sequence). V was clipped by 6 bases and J by 8 bases; unmatched bases: 9. DNA of the CDR3: TGTGCCAGCAGGGTAGCGGGGTTTGGCCATGAGCAGTTCTTC. Amino acid sequence: CASRVAGFGHEQFF.

This clone was detected a few times. This sequence joins TRBV18 and TRBJ2-3, with a tentative D call TRBD2 (6 bases). CDR3 length equals 13 residues. Germline V gene sequence: CDR1 KGHSH, CDR2 LQKENI. Trimming pared 5 bases from V and 6 bases from J, leaving 12 bases between. This CDR3 is CASSSPREDTQYF. CDR3 bases: TGTGCCAGCTCATCTCCCCGGGAGGATACGCAGTATTTT.

In this sample, this clone turned up a few times. The chain employs TRBV30 and TRBJ2-5, with 15 bases aligning to TRBD2. V was pared by 5 bases and J by 5 bases, with 6 bases of the junction left unmatched. CDR1 GTSNPN and CDR2 SVGIG come from the germline V gene (reference sequence). The CDR3 length is 15 residues. CDR3 protein: CAWGLAGGVWETQYF. The CDR3 nucleotides read TGTGCCTGGGGACTAGCGGGAGGGGTATGGGAGACCCAGTACTTC.

The chain couples TRBV29-1 to TRBJ2-3; D uncertain. The CDR3 has 12 amino acids. Trimming removed 5 bases at V and 6 bases at J, with 12 bases between. Germline V gene data show CDR1 as SQVTM and CDR2 as ANQGSEA. CDR3 sequence: CSVLVSMDTQYF. The CDR3 bases are TGCAGCGTTTTGGTATCTATGGATACGCAGTATTTT.

The rearrangement uses TRBV6-6 and TRBJ1-2; D ambiguous. Germline V CDR1 and CDR2: MNHNY, SVGAGI (reference sequence). This CDR3 spans 13 amino acids. V lost 8 bases and J 4 bases, leaving 14 bases between the germline ends. CDR3 coding DNA: TGTGCCAGCCTACCTTCGGGTTCCTATGGCTACACCTTC. This codes for CASLPSGSYGYTF.

The chain uses TRBV30 and TRBJ2-1; 9 bases map to TRBD2. CDR1 and CDR2 (germline): GTSNPN, SVGIG (reference sequence). CDR3 length: 15 residues. V shed 0 bases, J shed 9 bases, and the junction held 9 bases outside the gene matches. CDR3 nucleotides: TGTGCCTGGAGTGTACGGGCGGGAGGGCCAGGTGAGCAGTTCTTC. As protein: CAWSVRAGGPGEQFF. Based on the CDR3 plus reference TRBV30 and TRBJ2-1, the full variable domain is SQTIHQWPATLVQPVGSPLSLECTVEGTSNPNLYWYRQAAGRGLQLLFYSVGIGQISSEVPQNLSASRPQDRQFILSSKKLLLSDSGFYLCAWSVRAGGPGEQFFGPGTRLTVL.

The gene calls are TRBV10-3 and TRBJ2-3, with 14 bases that match TRBD2. The CDR3 sequence is 18 residues long. Germline V gene sequence: CDR1 ENHRY, CDR2 SYGVKD. V gave up 3 bases and J gave up 3 bases; unmatched junction bases: 8. CDR3 bases: TGTGCCATCAGTGAACCTAGTGGACTAGCGGGAGGTACAGATACGCAGTATTTT. Translating it yields CAISEPSGLAGGTDTQYF.

V gene TRBV4-3 combines with J gene TRBJ1-2, with a possible D match to TRBD1 (5 bases). This CDR3 has 14 residues. V was cut by 0 bases and J by 4 bases, with 9 bases left in between. CDR1 is LGHNA and CDR2 is YSLEER in the germline V gene. This chain's CDR3 is CASSQDRVGYGYTF. The CDR3, as DNA: TGCGCCAGCAGCCAAGACAGGGTTGGCTATGGCTACACCTTC.